The sequence of this T cell receptor beta chain was determined in a study of cytomegalovirus exposure and HLA in healthy donors. Amplification used 60 Vbeta primers and 13 Jbeta primers. Profiled with immunoSEQ multiplex PCR; TCRdb holds only in-frame clones, not every one. The sample holds 200,000 or so clones; less than 90% are singletons and the top ten take around 0.25%. The sequence derives from a girl less than two years old in good health and CMV-seronegative. Sequencing used PBMCs.

CDR3 DNA sequence: TGTGCCAGCTCACCTGCTAGCGGGAGAACCTACAATGAGCAGTTCTTC. Its translation: CASSPASGRTYNEQFF. The chain is built from TRBV18 and TRBJ2-1; TRBD2 aligns across 10 bases. The CDR3 is made up of 16 amino acids. V lost 3 bases to trimming and J lost 2 bases; unmatched junction nucleotides: 4. In germline, CDR1 is KGHSH, CDR2 LQKENI.